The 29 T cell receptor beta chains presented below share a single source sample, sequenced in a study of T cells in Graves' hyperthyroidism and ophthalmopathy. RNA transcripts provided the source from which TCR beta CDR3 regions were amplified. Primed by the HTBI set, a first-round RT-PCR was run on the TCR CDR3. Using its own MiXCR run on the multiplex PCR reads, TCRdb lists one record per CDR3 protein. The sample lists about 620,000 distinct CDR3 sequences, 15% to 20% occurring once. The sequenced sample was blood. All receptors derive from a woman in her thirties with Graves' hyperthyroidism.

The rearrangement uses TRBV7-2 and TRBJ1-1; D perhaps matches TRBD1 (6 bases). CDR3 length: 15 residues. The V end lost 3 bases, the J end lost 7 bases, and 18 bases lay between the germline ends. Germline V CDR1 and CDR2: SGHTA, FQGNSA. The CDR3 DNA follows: TGTGCCAGCAGCTTCCCGGTTTCAGGGGCCAATGAAGCTTTCTTT. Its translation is CASSFPVSGANEAFF.

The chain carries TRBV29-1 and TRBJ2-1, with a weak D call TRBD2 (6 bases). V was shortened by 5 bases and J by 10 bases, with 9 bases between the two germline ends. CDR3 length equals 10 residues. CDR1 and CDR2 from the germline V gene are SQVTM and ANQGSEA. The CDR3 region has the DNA TGCAGCGTTCGACGGGGGGAGCAGTTCTTC. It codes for CSVRRGEQFF.

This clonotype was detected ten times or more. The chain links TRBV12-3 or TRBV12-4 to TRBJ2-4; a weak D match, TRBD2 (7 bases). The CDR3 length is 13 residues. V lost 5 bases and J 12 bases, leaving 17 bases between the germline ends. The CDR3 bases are TGTGCCAGCAGTCCGGAGCGGGACAACTATCAGTACTTC. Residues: CASSPERDNYQYF.

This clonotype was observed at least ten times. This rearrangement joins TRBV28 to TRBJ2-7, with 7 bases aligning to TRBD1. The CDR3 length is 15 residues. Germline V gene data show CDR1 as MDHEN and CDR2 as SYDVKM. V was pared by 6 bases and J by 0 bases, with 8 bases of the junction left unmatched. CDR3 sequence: CASSKDRRSSYEQYF. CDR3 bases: TGTGCCAGCAGCAAGGACAGGAGAAGCTCCTACGAGCAGTACTTC.

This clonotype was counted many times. CDR3 in DNA: TGTGCCAGCAGTTTAAGCCGCTCTGGAAACACCATATATTTT. Its protein product is CASSLSRSGNTIYF. This chain uses TRBV12-3 or TRBV12-4 with TRBJ1-3; unclear D gene. V was trimmed by 2 bases and J by 0 bases, leaving 5 bases between them. This CDR3 region has 14 residues.

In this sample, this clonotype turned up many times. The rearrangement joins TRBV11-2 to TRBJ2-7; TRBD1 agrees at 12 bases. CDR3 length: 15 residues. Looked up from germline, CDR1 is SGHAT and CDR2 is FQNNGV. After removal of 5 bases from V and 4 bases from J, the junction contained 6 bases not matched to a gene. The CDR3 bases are TGTGCCAGCAGCAAACCGGGACAGGGGGCTTACGAGCAGTACTTC. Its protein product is CASSKPGQGAYEQYF.

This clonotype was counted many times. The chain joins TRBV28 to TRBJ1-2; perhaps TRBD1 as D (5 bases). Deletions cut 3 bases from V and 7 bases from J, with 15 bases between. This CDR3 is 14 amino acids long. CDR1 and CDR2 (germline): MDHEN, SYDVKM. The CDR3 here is CASSLEWAGPGYTF. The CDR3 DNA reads TGTGCCAGCAGTTTGGAGTGGGCAGGGCCTGGCTACACCTTC.

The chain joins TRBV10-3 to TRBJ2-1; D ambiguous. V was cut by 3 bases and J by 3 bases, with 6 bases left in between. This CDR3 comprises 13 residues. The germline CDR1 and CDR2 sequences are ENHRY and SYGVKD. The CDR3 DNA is TGTGCCATCAGTGATCAACTCTACAATGAGCAGTTCTTC. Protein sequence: CAISDQLYNEQFF.

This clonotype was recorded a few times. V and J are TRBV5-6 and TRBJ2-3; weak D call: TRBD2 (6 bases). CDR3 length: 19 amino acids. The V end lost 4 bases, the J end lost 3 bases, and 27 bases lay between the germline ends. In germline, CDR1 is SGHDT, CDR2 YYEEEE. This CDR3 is CASSHVAGSASSRTDTQYF. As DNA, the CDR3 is TGTGCCAGCAGCCATGTAGCCGGGAGCGCCTCCAGCAGGACAGATACGCAGTATTTT.

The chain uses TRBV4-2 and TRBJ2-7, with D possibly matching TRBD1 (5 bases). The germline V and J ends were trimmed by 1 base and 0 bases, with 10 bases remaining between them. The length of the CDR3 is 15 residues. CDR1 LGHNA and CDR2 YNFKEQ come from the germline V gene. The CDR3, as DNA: TGTGCCAGCAGCCAAGGTTTGGGGCTCTCCTACGAGCAGTACTTC. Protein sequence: CASSQGLGLSYEQYF.

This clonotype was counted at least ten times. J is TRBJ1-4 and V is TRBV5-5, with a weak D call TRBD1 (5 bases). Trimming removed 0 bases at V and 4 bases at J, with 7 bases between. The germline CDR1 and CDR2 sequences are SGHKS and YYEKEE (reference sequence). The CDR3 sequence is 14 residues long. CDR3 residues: CASSLGQFNEKLFF. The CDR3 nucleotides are TGTGCCAGCAGCTTGGGACAGTTTAATGAAAAACTGTTTTTT.

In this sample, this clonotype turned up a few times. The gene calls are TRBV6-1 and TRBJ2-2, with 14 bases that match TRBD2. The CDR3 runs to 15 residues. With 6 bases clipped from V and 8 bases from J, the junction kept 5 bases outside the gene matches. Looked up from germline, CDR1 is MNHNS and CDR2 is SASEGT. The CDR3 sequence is CASRSGTSGSGELFF. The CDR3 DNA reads TGTGCCAGCAGATCCGGGACTAGCGGGAGTGGGGAGCTGTTTTTT.

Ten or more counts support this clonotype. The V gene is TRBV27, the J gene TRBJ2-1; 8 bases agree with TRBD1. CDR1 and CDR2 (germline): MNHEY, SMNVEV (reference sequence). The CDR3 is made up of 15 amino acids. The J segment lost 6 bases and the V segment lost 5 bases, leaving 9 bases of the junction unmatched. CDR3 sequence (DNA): TGTGCCAGCAGTCATAGACAGGGGTTCCCCAATGAGCAGTTCTTC. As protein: CASSHRQGFPNEQFF.

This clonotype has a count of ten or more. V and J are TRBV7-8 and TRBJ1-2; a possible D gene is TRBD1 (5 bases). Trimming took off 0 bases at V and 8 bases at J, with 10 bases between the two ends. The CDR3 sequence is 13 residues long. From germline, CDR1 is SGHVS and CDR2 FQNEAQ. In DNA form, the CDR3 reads TGTGCCAGCAGCTTAGCTACCGGGGGGGGCTACACCTTC. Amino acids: CASSLATGGGYTF.

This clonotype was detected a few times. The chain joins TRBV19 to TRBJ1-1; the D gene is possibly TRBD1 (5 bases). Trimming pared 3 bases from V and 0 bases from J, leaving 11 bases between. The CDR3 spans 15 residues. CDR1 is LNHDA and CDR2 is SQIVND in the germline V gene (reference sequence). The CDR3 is CASSITGELNTEAFF. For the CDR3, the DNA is TGTGCCAGTAGTATCACAGGAGAATTGAACACTGAAGCTTTCTTT.

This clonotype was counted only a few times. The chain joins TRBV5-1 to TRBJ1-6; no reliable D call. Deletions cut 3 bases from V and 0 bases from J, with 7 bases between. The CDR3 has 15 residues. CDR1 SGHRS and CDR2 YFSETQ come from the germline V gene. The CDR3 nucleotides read TGCGCCAGCAGCTGGAGGAGCTCCTATAATTCACCCCTCCACTTT. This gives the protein CASSWRSSYNSPLHF. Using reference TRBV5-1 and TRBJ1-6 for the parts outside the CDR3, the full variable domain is KAGVTQTPRYLIKTRGQQVTLSCSPISGHRSVSWYQQTPGQGLQFLFEYFSETQRNKGNFPGRFSGRQFSNSRSEMNVSTLELGDSALYLCASSWRSSYNSPLHFGNGTRLTVT.

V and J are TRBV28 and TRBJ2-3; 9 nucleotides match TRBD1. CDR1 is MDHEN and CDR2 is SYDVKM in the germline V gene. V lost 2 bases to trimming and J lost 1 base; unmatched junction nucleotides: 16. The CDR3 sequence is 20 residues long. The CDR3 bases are TGTGCCAGCAGTTTAGACTCAACAGGGGGCCGGACGGGGGGCACAGATACGCAGTATTTT. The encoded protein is CASSLDSTGGRTGGTDTQYF.

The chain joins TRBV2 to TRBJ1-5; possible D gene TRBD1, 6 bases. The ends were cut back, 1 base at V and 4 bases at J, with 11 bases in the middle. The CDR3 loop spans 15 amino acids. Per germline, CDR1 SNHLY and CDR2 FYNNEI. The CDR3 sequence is CASSEEVTGNQPQHF. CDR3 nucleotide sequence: TGTGCCAGCAGTGAAGAGGTGACAGGTAATCAGCCCCAGCATTTT.

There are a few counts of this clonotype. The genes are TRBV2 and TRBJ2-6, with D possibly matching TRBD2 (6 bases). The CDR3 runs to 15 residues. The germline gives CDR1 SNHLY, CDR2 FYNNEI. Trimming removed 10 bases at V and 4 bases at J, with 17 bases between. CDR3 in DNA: TGTGCCACCCGGGAGACCGGTTTAGGGGCCAACGTCCTGACTTTC. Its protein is CATRETGLGANVLTF.

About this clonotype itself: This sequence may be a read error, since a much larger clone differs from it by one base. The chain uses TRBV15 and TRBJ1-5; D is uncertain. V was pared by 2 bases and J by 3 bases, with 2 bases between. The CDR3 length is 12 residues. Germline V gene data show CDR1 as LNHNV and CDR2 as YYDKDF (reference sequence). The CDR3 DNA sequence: TGTGCCACCAGCAGAAACAATCAGCCCCAGCATTTT. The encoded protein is CATSRNNQPQHF.

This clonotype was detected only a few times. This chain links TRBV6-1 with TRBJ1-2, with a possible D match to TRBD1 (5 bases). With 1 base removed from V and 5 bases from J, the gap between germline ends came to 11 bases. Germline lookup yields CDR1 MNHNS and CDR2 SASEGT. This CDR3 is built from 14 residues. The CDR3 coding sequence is TGTGCCAGCAGTGAAGGGGACGCCCTGTATGGCTACACCTTC. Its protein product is CASSEGDALYGYTF.

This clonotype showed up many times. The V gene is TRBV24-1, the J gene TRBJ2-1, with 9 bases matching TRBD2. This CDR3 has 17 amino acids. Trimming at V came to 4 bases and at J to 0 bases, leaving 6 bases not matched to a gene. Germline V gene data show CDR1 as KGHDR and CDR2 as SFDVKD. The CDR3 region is CATSDPNSGSSYNEQFF. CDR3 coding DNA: TGTGCCACCAGTGACCCTAATAGCGGGAGCTCCTACAATGAGCAGTTCTTC.

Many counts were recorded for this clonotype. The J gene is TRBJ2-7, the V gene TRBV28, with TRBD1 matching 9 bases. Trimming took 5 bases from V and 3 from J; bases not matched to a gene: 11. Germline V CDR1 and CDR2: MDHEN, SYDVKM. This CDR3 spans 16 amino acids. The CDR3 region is CASSRPGTGRVYEQYF. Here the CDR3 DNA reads TGTGCCAGCAGTCGCCCCGGGACAGGGAGAGTCTACGAGCAGTACTTC.

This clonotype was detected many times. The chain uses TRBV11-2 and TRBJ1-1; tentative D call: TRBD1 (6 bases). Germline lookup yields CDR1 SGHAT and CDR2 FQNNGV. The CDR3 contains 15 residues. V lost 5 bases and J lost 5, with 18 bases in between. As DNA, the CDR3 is TGTGCCAGCAGCGTCTCTGACAAGGGGGGGACTGAAGCTTTCTTT. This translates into CASSVSDKGGTEAFF.

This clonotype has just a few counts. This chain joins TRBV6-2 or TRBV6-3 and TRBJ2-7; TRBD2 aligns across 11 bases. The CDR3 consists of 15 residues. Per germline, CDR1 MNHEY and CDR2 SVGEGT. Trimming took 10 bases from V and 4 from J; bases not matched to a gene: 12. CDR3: CATSLSTSGTYEQYF. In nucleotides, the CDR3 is TGTGCCACCTCGCTCTCGACTAGCGGGACATACGAGCAGTACTTC.

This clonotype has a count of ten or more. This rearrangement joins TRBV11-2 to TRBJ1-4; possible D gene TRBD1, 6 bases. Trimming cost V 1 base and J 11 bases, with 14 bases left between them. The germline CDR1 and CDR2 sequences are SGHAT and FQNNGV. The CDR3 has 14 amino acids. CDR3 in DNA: TGTGCCAGCAGCTTAGTTAGTAGGACAGCGAAACTGTTTTTT. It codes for CASSLVSRTAKLFF.

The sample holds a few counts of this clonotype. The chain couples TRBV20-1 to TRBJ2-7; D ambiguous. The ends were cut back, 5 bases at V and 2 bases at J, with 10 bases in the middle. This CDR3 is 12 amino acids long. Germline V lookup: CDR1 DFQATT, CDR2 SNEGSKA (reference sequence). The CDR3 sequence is CSAVGGPYEQYF. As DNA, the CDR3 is TGCAGTGCTGTAGGCGGACCCTACGAGCAGTACTTC.

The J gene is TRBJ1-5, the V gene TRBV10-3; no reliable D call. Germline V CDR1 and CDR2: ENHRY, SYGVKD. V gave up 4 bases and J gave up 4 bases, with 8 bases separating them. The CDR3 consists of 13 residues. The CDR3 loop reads CAISGEGNQPQHF. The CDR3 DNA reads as TGTGCCATCAGTGGGGAGGGTAATCAGCCCCAGCATTTT.

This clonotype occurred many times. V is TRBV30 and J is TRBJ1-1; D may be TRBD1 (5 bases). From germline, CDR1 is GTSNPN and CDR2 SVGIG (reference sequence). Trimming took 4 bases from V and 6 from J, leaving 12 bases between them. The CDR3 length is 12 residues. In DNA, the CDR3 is TGTGCCTGGACCACCTGGGGGGCTGAAGCTTTCTTT. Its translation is CAWTTWGAEAFF.